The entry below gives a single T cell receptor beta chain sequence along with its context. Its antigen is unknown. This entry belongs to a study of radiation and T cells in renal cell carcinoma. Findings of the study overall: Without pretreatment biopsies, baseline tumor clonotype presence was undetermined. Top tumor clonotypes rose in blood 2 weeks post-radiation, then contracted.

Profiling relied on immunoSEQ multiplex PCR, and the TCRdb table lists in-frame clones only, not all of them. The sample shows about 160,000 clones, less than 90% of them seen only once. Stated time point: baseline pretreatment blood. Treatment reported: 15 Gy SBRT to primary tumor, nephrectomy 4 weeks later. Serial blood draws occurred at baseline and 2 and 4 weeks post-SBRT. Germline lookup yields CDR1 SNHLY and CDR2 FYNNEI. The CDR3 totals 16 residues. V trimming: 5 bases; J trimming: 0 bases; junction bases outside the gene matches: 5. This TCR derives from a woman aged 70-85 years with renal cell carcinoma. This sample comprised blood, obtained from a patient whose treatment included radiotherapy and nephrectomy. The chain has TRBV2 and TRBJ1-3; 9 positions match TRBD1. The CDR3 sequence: CASSKQGAPSGNTIYF. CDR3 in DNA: TGTGCCAGCAGTAAACAGGGGGCCCCCTCTGGAAACACCATATATTTT.